Listed below are T cell receptor beta chains from one sample, sequenced in a study of cytomegalovirus exposure and HLA in healthy donors. Method: immunoSEQ multiplex PCR; TCRdb's copy keeps in-frame clones and lacks some. The sample records fewer than 250,000 clones, around 83% being singletons. The source material was PBMCs. Receptor source: a woman aged 50 to 65 in good health and CMV-seropositive. Each CDR3 is given with its conserved first and last residue. The order of the fields is J gene, V gene, D gene, CDR3 length, clone size, CDR3 protein, CDR3 DNA. D genes are given only for firm matches. A row's size may be missing; if present it is once, few, many or a size class.

TRBJ2-7 | TRBV9 | TRBD1 | 16 | . | CASSPKGWTGSYEQYF | TGTGCCAGCAGCCCAAAAGGGTGGACAGGCTCCTACGAGCAGTACTTC
TRBJ2-3 | TRBV7-6 | TRBD1 | 16 | once | CASSFGQGAETDTQYF | TGTGCCAGCAGCTTCGGACAGGGCGCCGAAACAGATACGCAGTATTTT
TRBJ1-1 | TRBV19 | TRBD1 | 11 | few | CASTDRGEAFF | TGTGCCAGTACTGACAGGGGGGAAGCTTTCTTT
TRBJ1-6 | TRBV11-2 | TRBD1 | 15 | . | CASSPQGAYNSPLHF | TGTGCCAGCAGCCCACAGGGGGCCTATAATTCACCCCTCCACTTT
TRBJ1-2 | TRBV7-3 | TRBD1 | 15 | . | CASSLTGLGQPGYTF | TGTGCCAGCAGCTTAACCGGATTGGGACAGCCCGGCTACACCTTC
TRBJ2-5 | TRBV2 | . | 14 | . | CASNFGQNQETQYF | TGTGCCAGTAACTTTGGACAGAACCAAGAGACCCAGTACTTC
TRBJ1-1 | TRBV28 | . | 10 | . | CASSAQVTFF | TGTGCCAGCAGTGCACAGGTTACTTTCTTT
TRBJ1-3 | TRBV29-1 | . | 13 | . | CSVVGTVGNTIYF | TGCAGCGTAGTTGGGACTGTGGGAAACACCATATATTTT
TRBJ1-4 | TRBV6-1 | TRBD1 | 15 | . | CASSPGTATNEKLFF | TGTGCCAGCAGCCCAGGGACAGCAACTAATGAAAAACTGTTTTTT
TRBJ1-1 | TRBV2 | . | 14 | . | CASSDGEGETEAFF | TGTGCCAGCAGTGACGGGGAGGGTGAGACTGAAGCTTTCTTT
TRBJ1-1 | TRBV27 | . | 13 | few | CASSFPGGTEAFF | TGTGCCAGCAGTTTTCCGGGGGGCACTGAAGCTTTCTTT
TRBJ2-2 | TRBV30 | TRBD1 | 14 | . | CAWSRDSNTGELFF | TGTGCCTGGAGTCGGGACAGCAACACCGGGGAGCTGTTTTTT
TRBJ1-2 | TRBV6-5 | . | 15 | . | CASRDHRVNNYGYTF | TGTGCCAGCAGAGACCACAGGGTCAATAACTATGGCTACACCTTC
TRBJ1-3 | TRBV9 | TRBD1 | 16 | . | CASSADLQGAGNTIYF | TGTGCCAGCAGCGCCGATTTACAGGGGGCTGGAAACACCATATATTTT
TRBJ2-2 | TRBV5-1 | . | 15 | . | CASSPRQENTGELFF | TGCGCCAGCAGCCCCCGACAGGAAAACACCGGGGAGCTGTTTTTT
TRBJ2-2 | TRBV18 | TRBD1 | 15 | . | CASTRQGPNTGELFF | TGTGCCAGCACCCGACAGGGGCCGAACACCGGGGAGCTGTTTTTT
TRBJ1-2 | TRBV5-6 | TRBD1 | 14 | . | CASRHRGQGYGYTF | TGTGCCAGCAGGCACAGGGGACAGGGATATGGCTACACCTTC
TRBJ2-7 | TRBV29-1 | . | 12 | . | CSGGQTAYEQYF | TGCAGCGGAGGACAAACGGCCTACGAGCAGTACTTC
TRBJ2-2 | TRBV30 | . | 14 | . | CAWGWGDGTGELFF | TGTGCCTGGGGCTGGGGGGATGGGACCGGGGAGCTGTTTTTT
TRBJ2-1 | TRBV9 | TRBD2 | 15 | . | CASSVTSGGYNEQFF | TGTGCCAGCAGCGTCACTAGCGGGGGATACAATGAGCAGTTCTTC
TRBJ2-7 | TRBV27 | . | 13 | . | CASSLQGSYEQYF | TGTGCCAGCAGTTTACAGGGGAGCTACGAGCAGTACTTC
TRBJ2-3 | TRBV11-3 | TRBD2 | 18 | . | CASSQGLVAGGTTDTQYF | TGTGCCAGCAGCCAGGGTCTGGTAGCGGGGGGTACCACAGATACGCAGTATTTT
TRBJ1-1 | TRBV27 | . | 14 | . | CASRKNRQAAEAFF | TGTGCCAGCAGGAAAAACCGACAGGCCGCTGAAGCTTTCTTT
TRBJ2-6 | TRBV7-2 | . | 18 | . | CASRYPRDSIQGANVLTF | TGTGCCAGCAGGTACCCCCGGGACTCCATACAAGGGGCCAACGTCCTGACTTTC
TRBJ2-3 | TRBV2 | . | 15 | . | CASKAAEFSTDTQYF | TGTGCCAGCAAGGCGGCAGAATTTAGCACAGATACGCAGTATTTT
TRBJ1-2 | TRBV27 | . | 13 | . | CASSFSVNYGYTF | TGTGCCAGCAGTTTTTCGGTTAACTATGGCTACACCTTC
TRBJ2-5 | TRBV10-3 | . | 14 | . | CAIGSGIGQETQYF | TGTGCCATCGGCTCAGGGATAGGGCAAGAGACCCAGTACTTC